The entry below describes one TCR beta chain. The sample is drawn from a study of blood T cell repertoires in COVID-19. Study context: Sites in the United States, Italy and Spain provided acute and convalescent COVID-19 samples. Nucleic acid was either cDNA or gDNA, and it came from T cells, B-cell-depleted T cells, or PBMCs.

Resolution of symptoms, clearance, or two negative PCRs was present in recovered Cohort 3 donors. Germline V gene lookup returns CDR1 LNHNV and CDR2 YYDKDF (reference sequence). This CDR3 contains 17 residues. J lost 0 bases, V lost 1 base, and 6 bases had no gene match. Original processing notes: Reference gene primer amplification yielded estimated nucleated cell counts. Here immunoSEQ multiplex PCR was the method, and the copy in TCRdb shows in-frame clones only, minus some. V and J calls and clone size are given by that table; D and trimming were obtained from the DNA. The sample consists of approximately 300,000 clones, just under 90% of them appearing once.

This TCR came from a woman in her 30s who had recovered from COVID-19. The rearrangement links TRBV15 to TRBJ2-1; 7 bases are shared with TRBD2. Sequences were obtained from PBMCs or T cells enriched from blood (not recorded which). The CDR3 DNA is TGTGCCACCAGCAGAGTCGGTAGCGGGTCCTCCTACAATGAGCAGTTCTTC. Its protein product is CATSRVGSGSSYNEQFF.